This T cell receptor (beta chain) was captured in a study of blood T cell repertoires in COVID-19. Sequenced by immunoSEQ multiplex PCR; TCRdb stores in-frame clones only, minus some. The data show 240,000 or so clones, with more than 80% seen just once and 6.5% to 8.5% held by the top ten. Germline V gene data show CDR1 as SGHNT and CDR2 as YENEEA. CDR3 length equals 13 residues. V lost 4 bases, J lost 5 bases, and 11 bases lay in between. This sequence joins TRBV11-3 and TRBJ1-2; D is possibly TRBD1 (6 bases). The sequenced sample consisted of peripheral blood. This sequence was found in an elderly woman with COVID-19, enrolled during active disease. The CDR3 sequence: CASSWGGRYGYTF. DNA for the CDR3: TGTGCCAGCAGCTGGGGGGGCAGGTATGGCTACACCTTC.